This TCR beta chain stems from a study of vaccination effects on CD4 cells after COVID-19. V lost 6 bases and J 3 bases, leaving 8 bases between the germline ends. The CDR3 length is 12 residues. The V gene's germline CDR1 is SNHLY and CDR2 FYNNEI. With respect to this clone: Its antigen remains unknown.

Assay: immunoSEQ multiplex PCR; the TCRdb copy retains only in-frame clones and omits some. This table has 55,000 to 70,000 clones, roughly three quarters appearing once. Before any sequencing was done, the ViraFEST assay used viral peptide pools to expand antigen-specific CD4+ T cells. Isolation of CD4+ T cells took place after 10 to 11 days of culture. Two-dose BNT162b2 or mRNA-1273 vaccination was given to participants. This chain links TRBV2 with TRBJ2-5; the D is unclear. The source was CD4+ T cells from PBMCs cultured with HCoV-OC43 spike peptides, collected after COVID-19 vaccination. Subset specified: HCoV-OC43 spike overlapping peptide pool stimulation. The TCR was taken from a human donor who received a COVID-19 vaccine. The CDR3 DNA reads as TGTGCCAGCAGGAAACAGAAAGAGACCCAGTACTTC. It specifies CASRKQKETQYF.